The 30 T cell receptor beta chains below were found in one sample sequenced in a study of blood T cell repertoires in COVID-19. Sequenced by immunoSEQ multiplex PCR; TCRdb stores in-frame clones only, minus some. The table records 97,000 or so clones, roughly 92% of them present only once. Sequencing was performed on peripheral blood. These receptors all stem from a woman between 45 and 60 years old with COVID-19, enrolled during active disease.

This chain joins TRBV5-1 and TRBJ1-6; a possible D gene is TRBD1 (5 bases). The CDR3 spans 15 residues. Germline CDR1 and CDR2: SGHRS and YFSETQ. Trimming took 4 bases from V and 7 from J, leaving 15 bases between them. CDR3 region: CASSPAGRSNSPLHF. CDR3 sequence (DNA): TGCGCCAGCAGCCCAGCGGGACGCAGCAATTCACCCCTCCACTTT.

The chain combines TRBV5-1 with TRBJ1-6, with D possibly TRBD1 on 5 matching bases. CDR1 is SGHRS and CDR2 is YFSETQ in the germline V gene. V gave up 4 bases and J gave up 8 bases, with 10 bases separating them. The CDR3 loop spans 13 amino acids. The CDR3 region is CASSRRGYSPLHF. The CDR3 DNA reads TGCGCCAGCAGCAGACGGGGGTATTCACCCCTCCACTTT.

The CDR3 spells CASRSPGSLSYEQYV. CDR3 nucleotides: TGTGCCAGCAGATCCCCGGGATCTCTCTCCTACGAGCAGTACGTC. The rearrangement uses TRBV28 and TRBJ2-7; a weak D match, TRBD2 (5 bases). The germline CDR1 and CDR2 sequences are MDHEN and SYDVKM. V was pared by 6 bases and J by 0 bases, with 15 bases between. CDR3 length equals 15 residues.

The J gene is TRBJ1-1, the V gene TRBV13, with TRBD1 matching over 10 bases. The V gene end was trimmed by 4 bases and the J gene end by 5 bases; junction bases not matched to a gene: 7. The CDR3 sequence is 15 residues long. CDR1 and CDR2 (germline): PRHDT, FYEKMQ (reference sequence). DNA of the CDR3: TGTGCCAGCAGCTCGATCGACAGGGGGCTTACTGAAGCTTTCTTT. Its translation: CASSSIDRGLTEAFF.

This sequence joins TRBV6-5 and TRBJ1-1; the D gene is possibly TRBD1 (5 bases). Germline lookup yields CDR1 MNHEY and CDR2 SVGAGI. V was pared by 5 bases and J by 0 bases, with 10 bases between. The CDR3 spans 14 residues. The DNA of the CDR3 is TGTGCCAGCAGTAGGGGAACTATGAACACTGAAGCTTTCTTT. It yields the protein CASSRGTMNTEAFF.

This chain links TRBV3-1 (or the pseudogene TRBV3-2) with TRBJ2-6, with D possibly being TRBD2 (5 bases). This CDR3 spans 18 amino acids. Trimming took off 0 bases at V and 0 bases at J, with 12 bases between the two ends. Germline CDR1 LGHDT, CDR2 YNNKEL (reference sequence). The CDR3 reads CASSQDGLSLSGANVLTF. CDR3 bases: TGTGCCAGCAGCCAAGATGGACTCTCCCTCTCTGGGGCCAACGTCCTGACTTTC.

This clone was seen a handful of times. The chain recombines TRBV7-9 with TRBJ2-7; TRBD1 might be the D (6 bases). The germline CDR1 and CDR2 sequences are SEHNR and FQNEAQ (reference sequence). The CDR3 contains 14 residues. V lost 5 bases and J lost 3, with 14 bases in between. The CDR3 DNA sequence: TGTGCCAGCAGCCCGAGGGGGACGAACTACGAGCAGTACTTC. Translating it yields CASSPRGTNYEQYF.

The chain uses TRBV7-3 and TRBJ2-2; 9 bases are shared with TRBD1. CDR1 is SGHTA, CDR2 FQGTGA, per germline. V dropped 2 bases and J dropped 1; count of bases not matched to a gene: 2. The CDR3 is 16 amino acids. CDR3 coding DNA: TGTGCCAGCAGCTTAGGGACAGGGAGGAACACCGGGGAGCTGTTTTTT. This encodes CASSLGTGRNTGELFF.

The chain recombines TRBV6-5 with TRBJ1-1; maybe TRBD1 (5 bases). Germline V CDR1 and CDR2: MNHEY, SVGAGI. The CDR3 runs to 16 residues. Trimming left V 3 bases short and J 2 bases short, with 16 bases between. CDR3 loop: CASSYFRGEGNTEAFF. The CDR3 DNA sequence: TGTGCCAGCAGTTATTTTCGGGGGGAGGGAAACACTGAAGCTTTCTTT.

CDR3 nucleotide sequence: TGTGCCAGCAGTCCCGACAGGGGTGGCACAGATACGCAGTATTTT. It specifies CASSPDRGGTDTQYF. This sequence joins TRBV6-5 and TRBJ2-3, with TRBD1 matching over 8 bases. Trimming took 5 bases from V and 1 from J; bases not matched to a gene: 5. CDR3 length equals 15 residues. The germline CDR1 and CDR2 sequences are MNHEY and SVGAGI.

V usage is TRBV11-2 and J usage is TRBJ2-1; the match to TRBD2 covers 7 bases. Germline V CDR1 and CDR2: SGHAT, FQNNGV. J gave up 7 bases and V 2 bases, and 14 bases lay outside the gene matches. The CDR3 consists of 17 residues. This CDR3 reads CASSLKAPGLVRNEQFF. CDR3 in DNA: TGTGCCAGCAGCTTAAAGGCCCCAGGACTAGTCCGAAATGAGCAGTTCTTC. Using reference TRBV11-2 and TRBJ2-1 for the parts outside the CDR3, the full variable domain is EAGVAQSPRYKIIEKRQSVAFWCNPISGHATLYWYQQILGQGPKLLIQFQNNGVVDDSQLPKDRFSAERLKGVDSTLKIQPAKLEDSAVYLCASSLKAPGLVRNEQFFGPGTRLTVL.

The chain uses TRBV18 and TRBJ2-3, with D tentatively TRBD1 (5 bases). Per the germline V gene, CDR1 is KGHSH and CDR2 is LQKENI. The ends were cut back, 3 bases at V and 2 bases at J, with 9 bases in the middle. The length of the CDR3 is 14 residues. CDR3 loop: CASSPDTLTDTQYF. CDR3 bases: TGTGCCAGCTCACCGGACACCCTCACAGATACGCAGTATTTT.

This chain connects TRBV2 to TRBJ1-3; D might be TRBD1 (5 bases). V shed 2 bases and J shed 0 bases, with 8 bases lying between them. There are 15 residues in the CDR3. The germline gives CDR1 SNHLY, CDR2 FYNNEI. The CDR3 DNA sequence: TGTGCCAGCAGTGAAATCGGGGGCTCTGGAAACACCATATATTTT. It translates to CASSEIGGSGNTIYF.

The CDR3 region is CASTERTGNYGYTF. DNA of the CDR3: TGTGCCAGCACCGAACGGACAGGGAACTATGGCTACACCTTC. V gene TRBV6-5 combines with J gene TRBJ1-2, with 8 bases identical to TRBD1. Germline CDR1 and CDR2: MNHEY and SVGAGI. This CDR3 region has 14 residues. V was clipped by 7 bases and J by 2 bases; unmatched bases: 6.

The chain has TRBV27 and TRBJ2-1; the match to TRBD1 covers 11 bases. CDR1 and CDR2 from the germline V gene are MNHEY and SMNVEV (reference sequence). The CDR3 spans 13 residues. Germline trimming cut 7 bases from V and 14 bases from J; bases unmatched to any gene: 10. CDR3 residues: CASTYLGGQGEFF. CDR3 DNA: TGTGCCAGCACTTACCTGGGGGGACAGGGGGAGTTCTTC.

The chain joins TRBV5-6 to TRBJ2-3; the match to TRBD2 covers 9 bases. This CDR3 spans 15 amino acids. Losses at the gene ends were 6 bases for V and 4 bases for J; bases not matched to a gene: 9. Looked up from germline, CDR1 is SGHDT and CDR2 is YYEEEE. The CDR3 reads CASNLAAGGSDTQYF. The CDR3 DNA reads as TGTGCCAGCAACCTAGCAGCGGGGGGCTCAGATACGCAGTATTTT.

The J gene is TRBJ2-7, the V gene TRBV11-2, with D tentatively TRBD1 (6 bases). The germline V and J ends were trimmed by 1 base and 7 bases, with 14 bases remaining between them. CDR1 and CDR2 from the germline V gene are SGHAT and FQNNGV. The CDR3 is made up of 14 amino acids. DNA for the CDR3: TGTGCCAGCAGCTTAGTTCCAGGGGCGTGGGAGCAGTACGTC. It yields the protein CASSLVPGAWEQYV.

The chain links TRBV30 to TRBJ2-2; maybe TRBD2 (7 bases). The CDR3 has 15 amino acids. Looked up from germline, CDR1 is GTSNPN and CDR2 is SVGIG (reference sequence). Trimming shortened V by 4 bases and J by 5 bases, and 17 bases separated the two germline ends. The CDR3 sequence is CAWNSMGGRTGELFF. CDR3 coding DNA: TGTGCCTGGAACTCTATGGGGGGGCGGACCGGGGAGCTGTTTTTT. Looking up the rest from reference TRBV30 and TRBJ2-2 gives the full variable domain: SQTIHQWPATLVQPVGSPLSLECTVEGTSNPNLYWYRQAAGRGLQLLFYSVGIGQISSEVPQNLSASRPQDRQFILSSKKLLLSDSGFYLCAWNSMGGRTGELFFGEGSRLTVL.

J is TRBJ1-6 and V is TRBV4-1; 8 bases align to TRBD1. The V and J ends lost 3 bases and 8 bases, in that order; junction bases with no gene match: 6. This CDR3 contains 15 residues. The germline V gene encodes CDR1 MGHRA and CDR2 YSYEKL. The CDR3 DNA reads as TGCGCCAGCAGCCAGGCGGGACAGGCACATTCACCCCTCCACTTT. This sequence encodes CASSQAGQAHSPLHF.

The rearrangement joins TRBV5-5 to TRBJ2-3, with 9 bases identical to TRBD2. The CDR3 has 16 amino acids. From germline, CDR1 is SGHKS and CDR2 YYEKEE (reference sequence). The ends lost 0 bases at V and 5 bases at J; junction bases unmatched: 7. The chain's CDR3 is CASSLGGGGARDTQYF. DNA for the CDR3: TGTGCCAGCAGCTTGGGTGGCGGGGGGGCCAGAGATACGCAGTATTTT.

V and J are TRBV19 and TRBJ2-1, with 8 bases that match TRBD2. CDR1 is LNHDA, CDR2 SQIVND, per germline (reference sequence). CDR3 length equals 14 residues. V trimming: 9 bases; J trimming: 10 bases; junction bases outside the gene matches: 14. The CDR3 sequence is CASHPPGTRNEQFF. In DNA, the CDR3 is TGTGCCAGCCATCCCCCCGGGACTAGGAACGAGCAGTTCTTC.

Worth noting for this clone: At one end, the junction sequence differs from germline, possibly due to a read error. The chain employs TRBV19 and TRBJ2-5; D perhaps matches TRBD1 (5 bases). Germline values: CDR1 LNHDA, CDR2 SQIVND (reference sequence). CDR3 length: 16 amino acids. The CDR3 DNA reads as TGTGCCAGTAGTGTAGAAGGTAGGGGCTTCCAAGAGACCCAGTACTTC. It codes for CASSVEGRGFQETQYF.

V gene TRBV5-5 combines with J gene TRBJ1-5; no clear D. This CDR3 spans 15 amino acids. The ends were cut back, 4 bases at V and 3 bases at J, with 14 bases in the middle. Germline CDR1 SGHKS, CDR2 YYEKEE (reference sequence). The CDR3 nucleotides read TGTGCCAGCAGCCCCCCCGGAGACTTCAATCAGCCCCAGCATTTT. Translating it yields CASSPPGDFNQPQHF.

This sequence joins TRBV19 and TRBJ2-1, with 8 nucleotides matching TRBD2. The CDR3 loop spans 15 amino acids. V gave up 2 bases and J gave up 4 bases; unmatched junction bases: 4. CDR1 and CDR2 (germline): LNHDA, SQIVND (reference sequence). CDR3 sequence: CASSIRGGRYNEQFF. Written as DNA, the CDR3 is TGTGCCAGTAGTATACGGGGGGGGCGTTACAATGAGCAGTTCTTC.

This rearrangement joins TRBV29-1 to TRBJ2-3; no clear D. Trimming took off 8 bases at V and 0 bases at J, with 15 bases between the two ends. Germline V gives CDR1 SQVTM, CDR2 ANQGSEA. The CDR3 runs to 14 residues. DNA of the CDR3: TGCAGCCCCGCCCGACTGGATAGCACAGATACGCAGTATTTT. Translating gives CSPARLDSTDTQYF.

The rearrangement joins TRBV7-8 to TRBJ1-2, with 9 positions matching TRBD1. The trim removed 5 bases at V and 4 bases at J, leaving 5 bases unmatched. This CDR3 comprises 14 residues. CDR1 SGHVS and CDR2 FQNEAQ come from the germline V gene. CDR3 bases: TGTGCCAGCAGCCCCGGACAGGGGACCTATGGCTACACCTTC. It codes for CASSPGQGTYGYTF.

The rearrangement joins TRBV19 to TRBJ1-6, with D maybe TRBD1 (5 bases). The V end was cut by 11 bases, the J end by 6 bases, with 20 bases between. CDR1 LNHDA and CDR2 SQIVND come from the germline V gene (reference sequence). The CDR3 runs to 15 residues. Written as DNA, the CDR3 is TGTGCCTGCCTCAACTGGGGGGAAAGTAATTCACCCCTCCACTTT. Translating it yields CACLNWGESNSPLHF.

This rearrangement joins TRBV5-4 to TRBJ2-2, with 10 positions matching TRBD2. The CDR3 is 14 residues long. J gave up 5 bases and V 9 bases, and 7 bases lay outside the gene matches. The germline V gene has CDR1 SGHNT and CDR2 YYREEE (reference sequence). CDR3 loop: CATLAGGGTGELFF. For the CDR3, the DNA is TGTGCCACGTTAGCGGGGGGTGGTACCGGGGAGCTGTTTTTT.

The rearrangement joins TRBV5-1 to TRBJ2-6; 8 bases are a match to TRBD1. The CDR3 has 18 residues. CDR1 is SGHRS and CDR2 is YFSETQ in the germline V gene. V lost 4 bases to trimming and J lost 0 bases; unmatched junction nucleotides: 9. CDR3 protein: CASSDGTGRLSGANVLTF. The CDR3 region has the DNA TGCGCCAGCAGCGACGGGACAGGAAGACTCTCTGGGGCCAACGTCCTGACTTTC.

The chain recombines TRBV5-5 with TRBJ2-3; 9 nucleotides line up with TRBD1. There are 17 residues in the CDR3. Trimming took 2 bases from V and 1 from J; bases not matched to a gene: 8. Germline values: CDR1 SGHKS, CDR2 YYEKEE (reference sequence). CDR3 in DNA: TGTGCCAGCAGCTTAACAGGGGGCTCCATCGGCACAGATACGCAGTATTTT. This codes for CASSLTGGSIGTDTQYF.